These 23 T cell receptor beta chains share one sample of origin, sequenced in a study of T cell repertoires in cytomegalovirus infection. These TCRs' antigens remain unknown. TCRdb fed the reads into MiXCR, producing one record per CDR3 protein. This table has hundreds of thousands of distinct CDR3 sequences, around 31% appearing once. Sequenced here: cultured CD8+ T cells from PBMCs, sampled from culture after CMV antigen stimulation. The receptors derive from a human donor in good health (CMV status not recorded). Some clones in this sample may be carry-over from other donors' samples.

The chain uses TRBV7-9 and TRBJ1-4; TRBD1 might be the D (5 bases). The CDR3 spans 15 residues. Germline V CDR1 and CDR2: SEHNR, FQNEAQ (reference sequence). The germline V and J ends were trimmed by 5 bases and 0 bases, with 10 bases remaining between them. The CDR3 nucleotides are TGTGCCAGCAGCCCGGGACGCTCAACTAATGAAAAACTGTTTTTT. It is translated as CASSPGRSTNEKLFF.

The chain couples TRBV6-2 or TRBV6-3 to TRBJ2-2; 8 positions match TRBD1. CDR3 length equals 16 residues. V gave up 4 bases and J gave up 2 bases; unmatched junction bases: 6. CDR1 is MNHEY and CDR2 is SVGEGT in the germline V gene. CDR3 region: CASSFFSGGNTGELFF. The CDR3 bases are TGTGCCAGCAGTTTTTTTTCAGGGGGCAACACCGGGGAGCTGTTTTTT.

This clonotype was seen a few times. The rearrangement links TRBV7-9 to TRBJ1-5; TRBD1 matches at 11 bases. Germline V gives CDR1 SEHNR, CDR2 FQNEAQ (reference sequence). The CDR3 totals 14 residues. Unmatched junction bases numbered 2, after V lost 5 bases and J lost 5 bases. Here the CDR3 reads CASSGQGADQPQHF. The CDR3 bases are TGTGCCAGCAGCGGACAGGGGGCAGATCAGCCCCAGCATTTT.

The chain joins TRBV20-1 to TRBJ1-3; D is undetermined. Germline V gives CDR1 DFQATT, CDR2 SNEGSKA (reference sequence). The germline V and J ends were trimmed by 5 bases and 0 bases, with 8 bases remaining between them. The CDR3 totals 13 residues. For the CDR3, the DNA is TGCAGTGCTCCTCTGCTCTCTGGAAACACCATATATTTT. Translated, it gives CSAPLLSGNTIYF.

This clonotype was counted only a few times. This sequence joins TRBV7-9 and TRBJ1-2, with D uncertain. Germline CDR1 SEHNR, CDR2 FQNEAQ (reference sequence). The CDR3 has 13 residues. The V gene lost 4 bases and the J gene lost 7 bases, with 13 bases spanning the gap. The CDR3 DNA reads as TGTGCCAGCAGCTCTACGGACGTTTTTGGCTACACCTTC. Translated, it gives CASSSTDVFGYTF.

The chain recombines TRBV3-1 with TRBJ1-5, with no clear D. Germline loops: CDR1 LGHDT, CDR2 YNNKEL (reference sequence). V was cut by 0 bases and J by 9 bases, with 15 bases left in between. The CDR3 is 15 amino acids. CDR3: CASSQDSSLNLPQHF. CDR3 coding DNA: TGTGCCAGCAGCCAAGATTCCAGCCTTAACTTGCCCCAGCATTTT.

The chain recombines TRBV20-1 with TRBJ1-5; 8 bases align to TRBD1. Germline CDR1 and CDR2: DFQATT and SNEGSKA (reference sequence). With 0 bases clipped from V and 0 bases from J, the junction kept 7 bases outside the gene matches. CDR3 size: 17 residues. The CDR3 bases are TGCAGTGCTAGAGATGCAGGGGGCCCCTATAGCAATCAGCCCCAGCATTTT. Amino acids: CSARDAGGPYSNQPQHF.

A few counts support this clonotype. The chain employs TRBV12-3 or TRBV12-4 and TRBJ2-1, with D possibly matching TRBD2 (5 bases). V gave up 3 bases and J gave up 0 bases, with 12 bases separating them. This CDR3 comprises 16 residues. The CDR3 DNA follows: TGTGCCAGCAGTTTTGCAGGCCGGGGCTCCTACAATGAGCAGTTCTTC. This codes for CASSFAGRGSYNEQFF.

The V call is TRBV7-9, the J call TRBJ1-4; D is ambiguous. The CDR3 consists of 14 residues. CDR1 is SEHNR and CDR2 is FQNEAQ in the germline V gene (reference sequence). Trimming pared 8 bases from V and 0 bases from J, leaving 10 bases between. CDR3 region: CASQGPSTNEKLFF. The CDR3 DNA is TGTGCCAGCCAAGGGCCTTCAACTAATGAAAAACTGTTTTTT.

This clonotype was detected a few times. The rearrangement uses TRBV18 and TRBJ2-5; weak D call: TRBD2 (5 bases). The V end was cut by 6 bases, the J end by 0 bases, with 11 bases between. The CDR3 totals 14 residues. CDR1 and CDR2 from the germline V gene are KGHSH and LQKENI. The CDR3 region has the DNA TGTGCCAGCTCGGCAGGAGGATACCAAGAGACCCAGTACTTC. This encodes CASSAGGYQETQYF.

This clonotype was detected a few times. The chain is built from TRBV7-9 and TRBJ1-2; tentative D call: TRBD1 (5 bases). Trimming cost V 4 bases and J 4 bases, with 13 bases left between them. The CDR3 loop spans 14 amino acids. Germline CDR1 reads SEHNR; CDR2 reads FQNEAQ (reference sequence). This CDR3 is CASSSPDTGYGYTF. DNA for the CDR3: TGTGCCAGCAGCTCCCCGGACACCGGCTATGGCTACACCTTC.

In this sample, this clonotype turned up many times. The CDR3 region is CASSLEQDAETQYF. In DNA form, the CDR3 reads TGTGCCAGCAGCTTAGAACAAGACGCAGAGACCCAGTACTTC. V usage is TRBV7-2 and J usage is TRBJ2-5; D remains unclear. There are 14 residues in the CDR3. Looked up from germline, CDR1 is SGHTA and CDR2 is FQGNSA. The V and J ends lost 1 base and 4 bases respectively, with 10 bases between them.

The CDR3 region is CASSPSGTGIYNEQFF. CDR3 sequence (DNA): TGTGCCAGCAGCCCCTCCGGGACAGGGATCTACAATGAGCAGTTCTTC. The chain carries TRBV2 and TRBJ2-1, with TRBD1 matching over 9 bases. The CDR3 has 16 residues. Germline CDR1 reads SNHLY; CDR2 reads FYNNEI. The ends lost 6 bases at V and 3 bases at J; junction bases unmatched: 9.

The table lists this clonotype with a few counts. J is TRBJ2-7 and V is TRBV6-2 or TRBV6-3; possibly TRBD1 for D (6 bases). Trimming removed 6 bases from V and 2 bases from J, with 17 bases in between. The V gene's germline CDR1 is MNHEY and CDR2 SVGEGT. The CDR3 extends over 15 amino acids. In nucleotides, the CDR3 is TGTGCCAGCAGCCCCCGGGGACAACAAACCTACGAGCAGTACTTC. This encodes CASSPRGQQTYEQYF.

This clonotype appeared many times. The rearrangement links TRBV7-8 to TRBJ1-1; D unclear. The CDR3 consists of 13 residues. Germline loops: CDR1 SGHVS, CDR2 FQNEAQ. The V end lost 5 bases, the J end lost 3 bases, and 10 bases lay between the germline ends. CDR3 amino acids: CASSRRQDTEAFF. The CDR3 nucleotides read TGTGCCAGCAGCCGACGACAAGACACTGAAGCTTTCTTT.

This clonotype was recorded a few times. The chain carries TRBV28 and TRBJ1-1; perhaps TRBD1 as D (6 bases). The CDR3 extends over 15 amino acids. Germline V gives CDR1 MDHEN, CDR2 SYDVKM. The V end was cut by 0 bases, the J end by 5 bases, with 13 bases between. CDR3 nucleotides: TGTGCCAGCAGTTTATGGGGGGCGCGGGTTACTGAAGCTTTCTTT. Amino acid sequence: CASSLWGARVTEAFF. Together with reference TRBV28 and TRBJ1-1, the CDR3 gives the full variable domain: DVKVTQSSRYLVKRTGEKVFLECVQDMDHENMFWYRQDPGLGLRLIYFSYDVKMKEKGDIPEGYSVSREKKERFSLILESASTNQTSMYLCASSLWGARVTEAFFGQGTRLTVV.

This clonotype was seen a few times. The V and J genes are TRBV12-3 or TRBV12-4 and TRBJ1-2; D is undetermined. CDR3 length: 14 amino acids. V lost 3 bases and J 4 bases, leaving 12 bases between the germline ends. The CDR3 is CASSLRVRFYGYTF. The CDR3 region has the DNA TGTGCCAGCAGTTTGAGGGTCAGGTTCTATGGCTACACCTTC.

This clonotype was counted between two and nine times. The chain has TRBV28 and TRBJ2-2; 7 bases fit TRBD2. Germline trimming cut 7 bases from V and 4 bases from J; bases unmatched to any gene: 6. CDR1 and CDR2 (germline): MDHEN, SYDVKM. The CDR3 spans 14 residues. The CDR3: CASTLWGGTGELFF. Written as DNA, the CDR3 is TGTGCCAGCACCCTGTGGGGGGGCACCGGGGAGCTGTTTTTT.

This clonotype has a handful of counts. This chain links TRBV6-2 or TRBV6-3 with TRBJ2-5; no clear D. Germline V CDR1 and CDR2: MNHEY, SVGEGT. Trimming removed 9 bases at V and 4 bases at J, with 9 bases between. The length of the CDR3 is 11 residues. CDR3 in DNA: TGTGCCAGGGGGATTCGAGAGACCCAGTACTTC. It is translated as CARGIRETQYF.

In DNA, the CDR3 is TGCAGCGTTGCCCGAAGCGACGCGAACACCGGGGAGCTGTTTTTT. It translates to CSVARSDANTGELFF. V and J are TRBV29-1 and TRBJ2-2, with no clear D. From germline, CDR1 is SQVTM and CDR2 ANQGSEA. CDR3 length: 15 residues. Trimming pared 4 bases from V and 0 bases from J, leaving 12 bases between.

This clonotype was observed a handful of times. This rearrangement joins TRBV29-1 to TRBJ2-7, with D perhaps given as TRBD1 or TRBD2 (6 bases each). Trimming cost V 8 bases and J 4 bases, with 18 bases left between them. The CDR3 has 13 amino acids. CDR1 SQVTM and CDR2 ANQGSEA come from the germline V gene. CDR3 sequence reads: CSTRGGPDYEQYF. The CDR3 DNA sequence: TGCAGCACAAGAGGGGGGCCGGATTACGAGCAGTACTTC.

The J gene is TRBJ2-5, the V gene TRBV29-1; D may correspond to TRBD1 or TRBD2 (7 bases each). V was trimmed by 0 bases and J by 5 bases, leaving 16 bases between them. The CDR3 consists of 15 residues. CDR1 and CDR2 (germline): SQVTM, ANQGSEA. The DNA of the CDR3 is TGCAGCGTTGAAGATCAAGACAGGGAGGGGGAGACCCAGTACTTC. The encoded protein is CSVEDQDREGETQYF.

This clonotype was recorded a few times. This sequence joins TRBV28 and TRBJ2-3; D gene unclear. Deletions cut 2 bases from V and 2 bases from J, with 8 bases between. Looked up from germline, CDR1 is MDHEN and CDR2 is SYDVKM. The CDR3 loop spans 14 amino acids. The CDR3 bases are TGTGCCAGCAGTTTAACAGTGACCACAGATACGCAGTATTTT. Translation gives CASSLTVTTDTQYF.